The 21 T cell receptor beta chains given below trace back to one sample, sequenced in a study of cytomegalovirus exposure and HLA in healthy donors. PCR amplification relied on 60 Vbeta primers (plus 13 Jbeta primers). Measured with immunoSEQ multiplex PCR; TCRdb has only the in-frame clones, and not every one. Altogether some 100,000 clones are present, roughly three quarters being singletons, with the ten largest covering roughly 3.5%. What was sequenced was PBMCs. These receptors were obtained from a male donor in good health and CMV-seropositive.

The rearrangement joins TRBV2 to TRBJ1-6, with 8 bases fitting TRBD1. Germline loops: CDR1 SNHLY, CDR2 FYNNEI. The J segment lost 7 bases and the V segment lost 7 bases, leaving 6 bases of the junction unmatched. The CDR3 sequence is 14 residues long. Written as DNA, the CDR3 is TGTGCCAGCAACCGGGACAGGTACAATTCACCCCTCCACTTT. Encoded protein: CASNRDRYNSPLHF.

V gene TRBV6-5 combines with J gene TRBJ1-2, with 10 positions matching TRBD1. CDR1 and CDR2 (germline): MNHEY, SVGAGI. The CDR3 has 15 residues. The J segment lost 4 bases and the V segment lost 7 bases, leaving 9 bases of the junction unmatched. CDR3 coding DNA: TGTGCCAGCACTCCGGGACAGGGGACACTCTATGGCTACACCTTC. This gives the protein CASTPGQGTLYGYTF.

V gene TRBV9 combines with J gene TRBJ1-3; D unclear. CDR3 length: 14 residues. The germline V gene has CDR1 SGDLS and CDR2 YYNGEE. The V end lost 5 bases, the J end lost 2 bases, and 11 bases lay between the germline ends. In DNA, the CDR3 is TGTGCCAGCAGGGGCCAGTATACTGGAAACACCATATATTTT. This gives the protein CASRGQYTGNTIYF.

This clone was counted once. The chain joins TRBV10-2 to TRBJ1-2; D is perhaps TRBD1 (5 bases). CDR1 WSHSY and CDR2 SAAADI come from the germline V gene. Trimming removed 1 base from V and 5 bases from J, with 14 bases in between. This CDR3 spans 15 amino acids. The CDR3 nucleotides are TGCGCCAGCAGTGAGTTAACGAGGCGGGGGTATGGCTACACCTTC. It specifies CASSELTRRGYGYTF.

The chain combines TRBV19 with TRBJ1-1, with D perhaps matching TRBD1 (5 bases). The germline V gene encodes CDR1 LNHDA and CDR2 SQIVND (reference sequence). Trimming stripped 5 bases from V and 4 bases from J, with 8 bases between. The CDR3 covers 12 residues. Here the CDR3 DNA reads TGTGCCAGTAGTTCGGGGGGCACTGAAGCTTTCTTT. Its protein is CASSSGGTEAFF.

The rearrangement links TRBV6-5 to TRBJ1-2; D possibly corresponds to TRBD1 (6 bases). V lost 5 bases and J 2 bases, leaving 12 bases between the germline ends. CDR1 and CDR2 from the germline V gene are MNHEY and SVGAGI. The CDR3 has 14 residues. This CDR3 reads CASSPSRGNYGYTF. The CDR3 bases are TGTGCCAGCAGTCCCTCCAGGGGAAACTATGGCTACACCTTC.

The J gene is TRBJ1-2, the V gene TRBV27; tentative D call: TRBD1 (6 bases). V was clipped by 4 bases and J by 6 bases, with 18 bases between them. The CDR3 has 15 amino acids. Germline V CDR1 and CDR2: MNHEY, SMNVEV (reference sequence). The DNA for the CDR3 is TGTGCCAGCAGTTATACAGGGAACCGGGCAAATGGCTACACCTTC. This gives the protein CASSYTGNRANGYTF.

This clone was seen once. V gene TRBV5-1 combines with J gene TRBJ1-1; possible D gene TRBD1, 5 bases. Germline V gene lookup returns CDR1 SGHRS and CDR2 YFSETQ. Trimming removed 4 bases from V and 3 bases from J, with 16 bases in between. This CDR3 is built from 15 residues. The CDR3: CASSPAGGGDTEAFF. Here the CDR3 DNA reads TGCGCCAGCAGCCCGGCGGGGGGAGGGGACACTGAAGCTTTCTTT.

The chain combines TRBV6-1 with TRBJ2-1; possibly TRBD1 for D (7 bases). Trimming took 3 bases from V and 7 from J, leaving 16 bases between them. The CDR3 contains 15 residues. Germline CDR1 reads MNHNS; CDR2 reads SASEGT. Written as DNA, the CDR3 is TGTGCCAGCAGTGAGGCAGGGGGGACGAGTAATGAGCAGTTCTTC. Its protein is CASSEAGGTSNEQFF.

V is TRBV13 and J is TRBJ2-7, with unresolved D. The V and J ends lost 1 base and 1 base respectively, with 8 bases between them. Germline-derived CDR1 and CDR2 are PRHDT and FYEKMQ (reference sequence). This CDR3 has 14 residues. CDR3 amino acids: CASSLVSRSYEQYF. As DNA, the CDR3 is TGTGCCAGCAGCTTAGTATCCAGGTCCTACGAGCAGTACTTC. The whole variable domain, filled in from reference TRBV13 and TRBJ2-7, reads AAGVIQSPRHLIKEKRETATLKCYPIPRHDTVYWYQQGPGQDPQFLISFYEKMQSDKGSIPDRFSAQQFSDYHSELNMSSLELGDSALYFCASSLVSRSYEQYFGPGTRLTVT.

The V gene is TRBV7-9, the J gene TRBJ1-1; D may be TRBD1 (6 bases). The germline V gene encodes CDR1 SEHNR and CDR2 FQNEAQ (reference sequence). Trimming stripped 1 base from V and 7 bases from J, with 13 bases between. The CDR3 sequence is 14 residues long. The CDR3 spells CASSLEGHGSEAFF. The DNA of the CDR3 is TGTGCCAGCAGCTTAGAGGGACATGGGAGTGAAGCTTTCTTT.

The chain couples TRBV4-1 to TRBJ2-5; D remains unclear. The CDR3 spans 15 residues. Germline CDR1 MGHRA, CDR2 YSYEKL. V lost 4 bases and J lost 1, with 13 bases in between. This chain's CDR3 is CASSPTTEFQETQYF. The DNA for the CDR3 is TGCGCCAGCAGCCCCACAACAGAATTCCAAGAGACCCAGTACTTC.

V usage is TRBV14 and J usage is TRBJ2-7; 8 bases fit TRBD1. V was pared by 4 bases and J by 3 bases, with 8 bases of the junction left unmatched. This CDR3 spans 15 amino acids. Germline assignment: CDR1 SGHDN and CDR2 FVKESK. The CDR3 bases are TGTGCCAGCAGCCGTCTTCAGGGGGCAGGCTACGAGCAGTACTTC. Protein: CASSRLQGAGYEQYF.

The chain carries TRBV6-5 and TRBJ2-7; D may be TRBD2 (6 bases). Germline CDR1 is MNHEY and CDR2 is SVGAGI. The CDR3 spans 12 residues. V was cut by 4 bases and J by 5 bases, with 9 bases left in between. DNA for the CDR3: TGTGCCAGCAGTTTTGGAGGGCACGAGCAGTACTTC. Residues: CASSFGGHEQYF.

The chain joins TRBV5-1 to TRBJ1-6, with D unclear. The germline gives CDR1 SGHRS, CDR2 YFSETQ. V was pared by 1 base and J by 7 bases, with 9 bases between. CDR3 length: 14 residues. The chain's CDR3 is CASSLPGGNSPLHF. CDR3 in DNA: TGCGCCAGCAGCTTGCCCGGAGGGAATTCACCCCTCCACTTT. Full variable domain (remainder filled in from reference TRBV5-1 and TRBJ1-6): KAGVTQTPRYLIKTRGQQVTLSCSPISGHRSVSWYQQTPGQGLQFLFEYFSETQRNKGNFPGRFSGRQFSNSRSEMNVSTLELGDSALYLCASSLPGGNSPLHFGNGTRLTVT.

This chain joins TRBV2 and TRBJ2-7, with 7 bases matching TRBD1. This CDR3 contains 15 residues. The V and J ends lost 6 bases and 3 bases, in that order; junction bases with no gene match: 11. CDR1 SNHLY and CDR2 FYNNEI come from the germline V gene. In DNA, the CDR3 is TGTGCCAGCAGCTCCGGGACAGACACTCTCTACGAGCAGTACTTC. This encodes CASSSGTDTLYEQYF.

The V and J genes are TRBV29-1 and TRBJ2-5, with no clear D. The CDR3 covers 12 residues. The germline V gene has CDR1 SQVTM and CDR2 ANQGSEA. V lost 4 bases to trimming and J lost 5 bases, with 11 bases between them. The CDR3, as DNA: TGCAGCGTTGTCGGTGCATGGGAGACCCAGTACTTC. As protein: CSVVGAWETQYF. The full variable domain, rest sourced from reference TRBV29-1 and TRBJ2-5, is SAVISQKPSRDICQRGTSLTIQCQVDSQVTMMFWYRQQPGQSLTLIATANQGSEATYESGFVIDKFPISRPNLTFSTLTVSNMSPEDSSIYLCSVVGAWETQYFGPGTRLLVL.

The CDR3 sequence: CASSLGGNYGYTF. The CDR3 DNA reads TGCGCCAGCAGCTTGGGCGGGAACTATGGCTACACCTTC. This chain uses TRBV5-1 with TRBJ1-2; D ambiguous. The ends were cut back, 0 bases at V and 2 bases at J, with 5 bases in the middle. Germline V gene lookup returns CDR1 SGHRS and CDR2 YFSETQ. CDR3 length: 13 residues.

The chain recombines TRBV27 with TRBJ1-3; TRBD1 might be the D (6 bases). Germline V CDR1 and CDR2: MNHEY, SMNVEV (reference sequence). V gave up 4 bases and J gave up 4 bases, with 17 bases separating them. This CDR3 comprises 16 residues. The CDR3 reads CASSSLQGHAGNTIYF. CDR3 DNA: TGTGCCAGCAGTTCCCTACAGGGACATGCAGGAAACACCATATATTTT.

The sample holds one count of this clone. The V gene is TRBV12-5, the J gene TRBJ1-5, with TRBD1 matching over 8 bases. The CDR3 is 15 residues long. Germline V CDR1 and CDR2: LGHNT, FRNRAP. Trimming removed 1 base from V and 5 bases from J; junction bases left unmatched: 4. In DNA form, the CDR3 reads TGTGCTAGTGGTTTGGGATACAGGGGGGATCAGCCCCAGCATTTT. Amino acids: CASGLGYRGDQPQHF.

V gene TRBV7-6 combines with J gene TRBJ2-7; 10 bases are shared with TRBD1. After removal of 5 bases from V and 1 base from J, the junction contained 5 bases not matched to a gene. CDR1 is SGHVS and CDR2 is FNYEAQ in the germline V gene. The CDR3 totals 15 residues. The CDR3 loop reads CASSPWTGGSYEQYF. The CDR3 region has the DNA TGTGCCAGCAGCCCGTGGACAGGGGGTTCCTACGAGCAGTACTTC.